This record covers a single T cell receptor (beta chain). This entry is derived from a study of CD8+ T cells in alopecia areata. In each case, RNA was isolated and then reverse transcribed into cDNA as the sequencing template. Method: immunoSEQ multiplex PCR; TCRdb's copy keeps in-frame clones and lacks some. The sample shows roughly 250,000 clones, less than 80% of them seen only once. The clonotype was recovered from a human donor with alopecia areata. The input for sequencing was CD4+ T cells sorted from blood, taken at week 0.

This CDR3 is CSVGWEGFF. The CDR3 bases are TGCAGCGTTGGGTGGGAGGGGTTCTTC. The V call is TRBV29-1, the J call TRBJ2-1; TRBD2 aligns across 7 bases. Per germline, CDR1 SQVTM and CDR2 ANQGSEA. J lost 15 bases, V lost 4 bases, and 3 bases had no gene match. There are 9 residues in the CDR3.